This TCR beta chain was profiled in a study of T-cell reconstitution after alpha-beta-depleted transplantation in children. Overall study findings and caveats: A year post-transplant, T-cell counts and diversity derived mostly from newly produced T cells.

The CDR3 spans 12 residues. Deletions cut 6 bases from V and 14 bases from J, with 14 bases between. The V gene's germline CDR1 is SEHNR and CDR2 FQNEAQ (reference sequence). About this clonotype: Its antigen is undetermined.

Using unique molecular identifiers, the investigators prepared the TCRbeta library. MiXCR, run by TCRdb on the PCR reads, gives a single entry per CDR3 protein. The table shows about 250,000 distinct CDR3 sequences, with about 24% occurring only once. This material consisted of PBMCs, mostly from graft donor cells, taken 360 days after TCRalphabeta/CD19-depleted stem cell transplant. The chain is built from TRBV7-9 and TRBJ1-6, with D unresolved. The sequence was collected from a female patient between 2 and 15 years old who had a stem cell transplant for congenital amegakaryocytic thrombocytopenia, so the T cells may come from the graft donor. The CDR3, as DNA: TGTGCCAGCAGGCGCGTTGACAACACCCTCCACTTT. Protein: CASRRVDNTLHF.